The present TCR beta chain was sequenced within a study of high-grade serous ovarian cancer treatment subgroups (dated by TCRdb to the early 2020s). At the level of the whole study: On average, each sample produced roughly 13,000 sequencing reads and thousands of unique TCR beta rearrangements. The study examined TCR beta repertoires in high-grade serous ovarian cancer patients who were grouped under a laparoscopic triage algorithm by complete gross resection or by neoadjuvant chemotherapy response. Of the roughly 30 patients in the cohort, some ten had no residual disease after primary surgery (R0), some ten were excellent NACT responders, and some ten were poor NACT responders. Each patient contributed one primary tumor and two metastatic tumor samples, giving 75 to 100 samples in total. Study-level results and caveats: TCR clonal relatedness was found to be positively correlated with neoantigen level and, by trend, with copy number variation and mutation load derived from whole-genome sequencing. The TCR repertoire analyses centered on CDR3, and CDR1 and CDR2 were not analyzed. Because bulk tumor TCR sequencing provided no spatial information, insight into HGSC tumor complexity and diversity was limited. Repertoire similarity between tumors of the same patient ranged about 0.095 to 0.79, whereas almost no similarity was seen between different patients.

The 90 tumor samples were subjected to high-throughput TCR profiling using ImmunoSEQ. The study's processing was this. Repertoire diversity metrics included richness (unique productive sequences), clonality, evenness and relatedness; Bhattacharyya coefficient assessed similarity between samples. A sensitivity analysis that removed TCRs with fewer than two reads produced consistent conclusions. In its TCRdb copy, this immuneACCESS table keeps in-frame sequences only and misses some clones. Where compared with another copy, unresolved V genes explain less than half of these, and the others have no known cause. The V and J calls and the clone size are those of that table, but D and trimming were determined from the DNA. In all, the sample holds more than 8,000 clones, and about three quarters of those were seen once. The ten biggest clones cover 5% to 7% of the sample. In its sample, this clone was seen once. The specificity of this receptor is unknown. No much larger clone exists at a distance of one base, and base qualities are not known.

Tumor samples were obtained before definitive surgery or chemotherapy. Genomic DNA was extracted by the MD Anderson Biospecimen Extraction Resource, and TCR sequencing was done by the MD Anderson Cancer Genomics Laboratory. CDR1 and CDR2 are read off the germline V gene as SGHDN and FVKESK. The CDR3 contains 13 residues, cysteine and phenylalanine counted. This entry keeps only the CDR3 DNA: 39 bases, framed from base 1. Here the chain combines TRBV14 and TRBJ2-5, with the D gene not clear enough to name. The J call may be incorrect, as the DNA end agrees better with TRBJ2-7. Input material: tumor tissue. The sequence derives from a human donor with high-grade serous ovarian cancer. The sequenced DNA: TGTGCCAGCAGCCCCGTGGACTCCTACGAGCAGTACTTC. It translates as CASSPVDSYEQYF.